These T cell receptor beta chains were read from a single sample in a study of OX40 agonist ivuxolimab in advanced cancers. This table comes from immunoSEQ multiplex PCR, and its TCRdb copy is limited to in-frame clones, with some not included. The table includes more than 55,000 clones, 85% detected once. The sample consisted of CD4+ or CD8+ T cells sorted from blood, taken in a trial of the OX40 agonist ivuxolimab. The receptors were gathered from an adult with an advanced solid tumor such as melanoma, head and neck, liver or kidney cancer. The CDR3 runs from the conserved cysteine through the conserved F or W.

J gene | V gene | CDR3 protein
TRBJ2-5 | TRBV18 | CASSPKAGRETQYF
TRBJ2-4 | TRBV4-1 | CASSQDYPDVKNIQYF
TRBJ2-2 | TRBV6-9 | CASSYWRPLETDHTGELFF
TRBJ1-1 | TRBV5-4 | CASSSKNTEAFF
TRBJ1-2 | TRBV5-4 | CASSLAVGAGGYTF
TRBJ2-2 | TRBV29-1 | CSVGGLNTGELFF
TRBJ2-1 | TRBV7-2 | CASSTSPTSGRKNEQFF
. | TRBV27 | CASRTVGRYEQYF
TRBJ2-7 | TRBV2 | CASSDTAVLVYEQYF
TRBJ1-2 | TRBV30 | CAWSHSLGYGYTF
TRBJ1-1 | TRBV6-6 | CASSSGQGNTEAFF
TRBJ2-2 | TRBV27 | CASSSRRTVNTGELFF
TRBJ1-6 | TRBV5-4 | CASSLDLVNSPLHF
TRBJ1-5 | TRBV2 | CASSEAYQPQHF
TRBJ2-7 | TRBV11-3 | CASSLGGGSYEQYF
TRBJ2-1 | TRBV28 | CASSAPWREGDNEQFF
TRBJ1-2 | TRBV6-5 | CASGGGNYGYTF
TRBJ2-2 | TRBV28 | CASSPGGMNTGELFF
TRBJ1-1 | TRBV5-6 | CASSLAARWKGEAFF
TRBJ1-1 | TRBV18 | CASSPPNGGMNTEAFF
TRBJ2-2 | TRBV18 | CASSPRQGGGTGELFF
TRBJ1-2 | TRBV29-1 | CSVDITGGTYGYTF
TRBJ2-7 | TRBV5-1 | CASSPQGYEQYF
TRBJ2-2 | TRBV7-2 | CASSLRGRNTGELFF
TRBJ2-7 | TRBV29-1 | CSVINYEQYF
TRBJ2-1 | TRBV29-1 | CSVEWRGRYNEQFF
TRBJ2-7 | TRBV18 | CASSLIAGGSYEQYF
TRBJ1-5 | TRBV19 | CASSIAGGDSFPQPQHF
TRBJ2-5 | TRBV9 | CASSVGHAQETQYF
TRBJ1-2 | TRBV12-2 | CASRLAPTSNRVLTYGYTF
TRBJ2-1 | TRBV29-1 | CSVTRGGRGYNEQFF
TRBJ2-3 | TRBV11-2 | CASSLGQDTQYF
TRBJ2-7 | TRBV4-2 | CASSQIAGGALSYEQYF
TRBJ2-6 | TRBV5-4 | CASSLESSGANVLTF
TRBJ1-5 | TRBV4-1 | CASSPALGQGDQPQHF
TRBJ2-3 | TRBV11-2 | CASSLGTDTQYF
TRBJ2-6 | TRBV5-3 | CARSFGQGAIGANVLTF
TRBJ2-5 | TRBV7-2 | CASSFSQRETQYF
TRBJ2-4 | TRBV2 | CASRGRGVAKNIQYF
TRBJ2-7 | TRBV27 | CASSLRRQGLEQYF
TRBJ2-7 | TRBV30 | CAWSRLSSTHEQYF
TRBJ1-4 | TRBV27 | CASSLRSTNEKLFF
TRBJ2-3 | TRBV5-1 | CASSSGAAWGTDTQYF
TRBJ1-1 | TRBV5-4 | CASSWPGTGETEAFF
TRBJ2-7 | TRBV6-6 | CASRAPGRHYEQYF
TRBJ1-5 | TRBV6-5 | CATFRGSNQPQHF
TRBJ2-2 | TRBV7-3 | CASSLRRGRGDTGELFF
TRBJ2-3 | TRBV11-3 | CASSLEASDTQYF
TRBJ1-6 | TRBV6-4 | CASSDSKAGTGYNSPLHF
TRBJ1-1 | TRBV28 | CASSVGSLGTEAFF
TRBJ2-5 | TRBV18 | CASSPLAGVQETQYF
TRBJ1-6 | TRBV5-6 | CASSLGARANSPLHF
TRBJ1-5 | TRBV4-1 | CASSEGGTINQPQHF
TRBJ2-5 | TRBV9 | CASSVGGVAAQETQYF
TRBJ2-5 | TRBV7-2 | CASSFQAGGRETQYF
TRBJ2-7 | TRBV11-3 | CASSLASPRRGLSYEQYF